This T cell receptor (beta chain) was captured by sequencing in a study of cytotoxic CD8 clonotypes in ibrutinib-treated CLL. Study at large: For this cohort, patients were about a dozen relapsed/refractory and approximately 14 treatment-naive, while 17 were IGHV unmutated.

The repertoire was sequenced with immunoSEQ multiplex PCR; TCRdb's copy has only in-frame clones and lacks some. The profile shows roughly 180,000 clones, about four fifths of them singletons. Germline values: CDR1 SGHRS, CDR2 YFSETQ. The CDR3 loop spans 18 amino acids. The V segment lost 5 bases and the J segment 0 bases; nucleotides outside the gene matches: 9. J is TRBJ2-1 and V is TRBV5-1, with TRBD2 matching over 12 bases. The sample was PBMCs, taken after 24 months of ibrutinib treatment. The clonotype was recovered from a human donor with chronic lymphocytic leukemia. CDR3 residues: CASRSGLAGGSSYNEQFF. For the CDR3, the DNA is TGCGCCAGCAGGTCGGGACTAGCGGGCGGAAGCTCCTACAATGAGCAGTTCTTC.